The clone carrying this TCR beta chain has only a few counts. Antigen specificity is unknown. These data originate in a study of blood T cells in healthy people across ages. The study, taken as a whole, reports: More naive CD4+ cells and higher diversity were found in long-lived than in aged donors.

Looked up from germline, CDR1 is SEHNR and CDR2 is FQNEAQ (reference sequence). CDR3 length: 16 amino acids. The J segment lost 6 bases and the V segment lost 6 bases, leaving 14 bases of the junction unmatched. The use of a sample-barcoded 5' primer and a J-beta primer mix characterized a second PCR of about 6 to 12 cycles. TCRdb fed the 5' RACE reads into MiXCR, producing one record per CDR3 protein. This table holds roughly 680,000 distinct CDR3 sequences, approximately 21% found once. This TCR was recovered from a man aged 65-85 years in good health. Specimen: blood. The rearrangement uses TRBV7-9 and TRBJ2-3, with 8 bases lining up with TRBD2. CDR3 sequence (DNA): TGTGCCAGCAGACAAGGTGGCGGGAGGCGGGAGGATACGCAGTATTTT. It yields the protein CASRQGGGRREDTQYF.